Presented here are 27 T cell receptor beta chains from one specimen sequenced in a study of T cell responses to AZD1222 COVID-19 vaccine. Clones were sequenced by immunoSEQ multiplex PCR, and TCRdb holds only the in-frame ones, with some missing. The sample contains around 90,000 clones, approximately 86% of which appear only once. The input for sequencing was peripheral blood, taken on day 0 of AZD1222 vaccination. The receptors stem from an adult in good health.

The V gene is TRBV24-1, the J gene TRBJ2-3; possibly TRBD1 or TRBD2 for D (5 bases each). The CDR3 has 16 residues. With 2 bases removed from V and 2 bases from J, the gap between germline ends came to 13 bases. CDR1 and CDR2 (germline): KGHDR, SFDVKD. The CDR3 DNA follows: TGTGCCACCAGTGATTCCCGGAGCGGACACACAGATACGCAGTATTTT. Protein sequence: CATSDSRSGHTDTQYF.

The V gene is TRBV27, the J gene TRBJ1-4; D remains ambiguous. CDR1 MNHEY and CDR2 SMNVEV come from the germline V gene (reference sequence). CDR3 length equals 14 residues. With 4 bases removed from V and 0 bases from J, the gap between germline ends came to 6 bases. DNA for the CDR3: TGTGCCAGCAGTTCGATTGCAACTAATGAAAAACTGTTTTTT. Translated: CASSSIATNEKLFF.

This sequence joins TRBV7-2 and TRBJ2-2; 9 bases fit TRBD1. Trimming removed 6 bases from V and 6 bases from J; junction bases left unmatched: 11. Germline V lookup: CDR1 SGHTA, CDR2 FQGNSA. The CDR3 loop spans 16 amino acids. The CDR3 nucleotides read TGTGCCAGCAGACCCGGGGGGACAGGGACGGCCGGGGAGCTGTTTTTT. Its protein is CASRPGGTGTAGELFF.

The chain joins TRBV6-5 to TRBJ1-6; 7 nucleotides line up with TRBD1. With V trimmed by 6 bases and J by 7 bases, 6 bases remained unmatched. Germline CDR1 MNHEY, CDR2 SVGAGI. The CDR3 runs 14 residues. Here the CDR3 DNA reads TGTGCCAGCAGACATCGGGACAGCAATTCACCCCTCCACTTT. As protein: CASRHRDSNSPLHF.

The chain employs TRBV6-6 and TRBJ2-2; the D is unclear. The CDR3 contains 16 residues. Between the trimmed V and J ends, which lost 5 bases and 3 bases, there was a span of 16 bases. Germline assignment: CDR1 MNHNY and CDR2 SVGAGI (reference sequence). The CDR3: CASSPLRAADTGELFF. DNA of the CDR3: TGTGCCAGCAGTCCCCTTAGGGCAGCAGACACCGGGGAGCTGTTTTTT.

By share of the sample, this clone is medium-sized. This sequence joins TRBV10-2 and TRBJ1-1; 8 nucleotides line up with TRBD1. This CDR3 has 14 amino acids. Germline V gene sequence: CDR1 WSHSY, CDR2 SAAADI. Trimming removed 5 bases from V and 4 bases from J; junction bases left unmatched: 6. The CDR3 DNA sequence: TGCGCCAGCAGTAACGGACAGGGCATCACTGAAGCTTTCTTT. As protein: CASSNGQGITEAFF.

Here the CDR3 reads CAWSLGRGTDTQYF. As DNA, the CDR3 is TGTGCCTGGAGTTTGGGCCGGGGCACAGATACGCAGTATTTT. The V gene is TRBV30, the J gene TRBJ2-3; D call uncertain. V was shortened by 2 bases and J by 1 base, with 10 bases between the two germline ends. CDR3 length equals 14 residues. Looked up from germline, CDR1 is GTSNPN and CDR2 is SVGIG (reference sequence).

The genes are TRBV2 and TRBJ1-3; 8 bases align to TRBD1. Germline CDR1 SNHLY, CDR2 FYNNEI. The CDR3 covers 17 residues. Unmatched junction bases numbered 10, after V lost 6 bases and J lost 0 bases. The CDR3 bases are TGTGCCAGCAGCCCCCGGACAGGGCCTATCTCTGGAAACACCATATATTTT. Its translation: CASSPRTGPISGNTIYF.

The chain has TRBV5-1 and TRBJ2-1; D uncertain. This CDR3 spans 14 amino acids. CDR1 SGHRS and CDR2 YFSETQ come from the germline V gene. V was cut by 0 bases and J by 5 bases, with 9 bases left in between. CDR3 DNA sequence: TGCGCCAGCAGCTTGGGGGCAGCGAACAATGAGCAGTTCTTC. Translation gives CASSLGAANNEQFF.

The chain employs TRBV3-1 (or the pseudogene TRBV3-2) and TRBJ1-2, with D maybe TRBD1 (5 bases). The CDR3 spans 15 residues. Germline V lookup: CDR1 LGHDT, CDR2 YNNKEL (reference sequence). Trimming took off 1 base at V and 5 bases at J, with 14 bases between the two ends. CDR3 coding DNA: TGTGCCAGCAGCCAAGGGCGGGCCGGGGGGTATGGCTACACCTTC. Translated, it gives CASSQGRAGGYGYTF.

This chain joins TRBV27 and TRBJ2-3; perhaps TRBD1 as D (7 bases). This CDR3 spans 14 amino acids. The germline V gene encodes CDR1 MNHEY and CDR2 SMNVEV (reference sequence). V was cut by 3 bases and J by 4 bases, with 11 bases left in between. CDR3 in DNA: TGTGCCAGCAGTTTGGTCAGGGGGGCAGATACGCAGTATTTT. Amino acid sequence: CASSLVRGADTQYF.

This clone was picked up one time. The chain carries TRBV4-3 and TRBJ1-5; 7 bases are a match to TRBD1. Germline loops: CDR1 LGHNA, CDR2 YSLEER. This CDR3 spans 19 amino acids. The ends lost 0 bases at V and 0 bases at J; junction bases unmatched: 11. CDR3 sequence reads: CASSQDLGQGDYSNQPQHF. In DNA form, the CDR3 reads TGCGCCAGCAGCCAAGATCTAGGGCAGGGGGACTATAGCAATCAGCCCCAGCATTTT.

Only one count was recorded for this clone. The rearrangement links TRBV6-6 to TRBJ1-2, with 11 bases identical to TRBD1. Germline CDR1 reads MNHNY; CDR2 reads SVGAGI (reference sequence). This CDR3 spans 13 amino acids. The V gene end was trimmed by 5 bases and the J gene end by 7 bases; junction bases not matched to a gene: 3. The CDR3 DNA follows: TGTGCCAGCAGTCGGGGGACAGGGGGTGGCTACACCTTC. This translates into CASSRGTGGGYTF.

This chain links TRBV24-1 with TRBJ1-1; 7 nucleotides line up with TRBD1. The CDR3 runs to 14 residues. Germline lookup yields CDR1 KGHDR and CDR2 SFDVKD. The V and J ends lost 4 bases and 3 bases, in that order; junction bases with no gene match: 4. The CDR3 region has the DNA TGTGCCACCAGTGACGCGGGGACAGACACTGAAGCTTTCTTT. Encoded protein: CATSDAGTDTEAFF.

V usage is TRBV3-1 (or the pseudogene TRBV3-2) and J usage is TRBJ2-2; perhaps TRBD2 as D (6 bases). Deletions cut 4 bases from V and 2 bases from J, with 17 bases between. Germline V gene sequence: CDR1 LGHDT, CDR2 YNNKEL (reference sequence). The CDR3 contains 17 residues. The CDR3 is CASSRPMWGVNTGELFF. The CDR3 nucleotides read TGTGCCAGCAGCCGTCCCATGTGGGGGGTTAACACCGGGGAGCTGTTTTTT.

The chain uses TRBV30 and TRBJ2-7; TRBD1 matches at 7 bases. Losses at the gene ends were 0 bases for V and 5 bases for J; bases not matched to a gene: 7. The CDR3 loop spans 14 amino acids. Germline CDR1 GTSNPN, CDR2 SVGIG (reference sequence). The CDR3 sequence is CAWSVSPGQNEQYF. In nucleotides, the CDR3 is TGTGCCTGGAGTGTGTCACCGGGACAGAACGAGCAGTACTTC.

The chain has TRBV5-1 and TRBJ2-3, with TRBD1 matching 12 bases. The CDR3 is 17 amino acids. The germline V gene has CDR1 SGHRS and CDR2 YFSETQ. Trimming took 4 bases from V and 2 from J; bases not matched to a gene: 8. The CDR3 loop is CASSAAGTGGTTDTQYF. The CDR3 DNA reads TGCGCCAGCAGCGCGGCCGGGACAGGGGGCACCACAGATACGCAGTATTTT.

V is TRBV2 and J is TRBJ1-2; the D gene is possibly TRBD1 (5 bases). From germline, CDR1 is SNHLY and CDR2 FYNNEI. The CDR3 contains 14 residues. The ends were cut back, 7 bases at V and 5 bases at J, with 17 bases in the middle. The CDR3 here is CASKETGTDYGYTF. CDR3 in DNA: TGTGCCAGCAAGGAGACCGGGACGGATTATGGCTACACCTTC.

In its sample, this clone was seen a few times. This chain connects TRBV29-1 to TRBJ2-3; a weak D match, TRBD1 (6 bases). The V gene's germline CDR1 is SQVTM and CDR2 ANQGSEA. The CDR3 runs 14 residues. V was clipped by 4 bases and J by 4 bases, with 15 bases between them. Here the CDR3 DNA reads TGCAGCGTTGTGCCCATTACAGGGTCAGATACGCAGTATTTT. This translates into CSVVPITGSDTQYF.

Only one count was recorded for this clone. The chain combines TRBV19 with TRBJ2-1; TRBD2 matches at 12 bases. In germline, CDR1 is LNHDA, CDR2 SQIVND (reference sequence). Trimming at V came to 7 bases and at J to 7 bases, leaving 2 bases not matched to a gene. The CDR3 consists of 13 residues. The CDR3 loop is CASNGLAGNEQFF. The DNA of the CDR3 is TGTGCCAGTAACGGACTAGCGGGAAATGAGCAGTTCTTC.

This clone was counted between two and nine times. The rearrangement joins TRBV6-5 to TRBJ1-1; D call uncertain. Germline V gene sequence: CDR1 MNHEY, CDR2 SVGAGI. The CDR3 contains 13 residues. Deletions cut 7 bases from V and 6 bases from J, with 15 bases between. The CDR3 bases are TGTGCCAGCACCCCGGCCTCGGACGCTGAAGCTTTCTTT. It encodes CASTPASDAEAFF.

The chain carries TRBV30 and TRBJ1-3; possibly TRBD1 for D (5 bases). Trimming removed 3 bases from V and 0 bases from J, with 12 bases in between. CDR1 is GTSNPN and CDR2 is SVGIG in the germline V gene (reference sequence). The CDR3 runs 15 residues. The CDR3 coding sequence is TGTGCCTGGAGCGAACCAGGGTTCTCTGGAAACACCATATATTTT. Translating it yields CAWSEPGFSGNTIYF.

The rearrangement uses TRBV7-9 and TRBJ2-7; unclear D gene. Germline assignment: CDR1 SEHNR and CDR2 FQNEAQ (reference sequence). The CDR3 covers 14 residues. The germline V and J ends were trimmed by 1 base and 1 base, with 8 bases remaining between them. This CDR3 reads CASSLGARSYEQYF. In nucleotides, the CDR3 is TGTGCCAGCAGCTTAGGGGCGCGTTCCTACGAGCAGTACTTC.

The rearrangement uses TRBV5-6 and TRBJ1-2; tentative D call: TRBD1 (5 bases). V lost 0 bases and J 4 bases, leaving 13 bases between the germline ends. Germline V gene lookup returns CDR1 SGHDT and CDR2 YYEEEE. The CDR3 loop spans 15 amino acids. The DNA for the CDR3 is TGTGCCAGCAGCTTGGATGGCAGGGCCCCCTATGGCTACACCTTC. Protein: CASSLDGRAPYGYTF.

CDR3 in DNA: TGTGCCAGCAGTAAGGGGGCCAACACTGAAGCTTTCTTT. This translates into CASSKGANTEAFF. This chain connects TRBV7-9 to TRBJ1-1; 7 positions match TRBD1. There are 13 residues in the CDR3. The germline CDR1 and CDR2 sequences are SEHNR and FQNEAQ (reference sequence). V was clipped by 6 bases and J by 2 bases; unmatched bases: 3.

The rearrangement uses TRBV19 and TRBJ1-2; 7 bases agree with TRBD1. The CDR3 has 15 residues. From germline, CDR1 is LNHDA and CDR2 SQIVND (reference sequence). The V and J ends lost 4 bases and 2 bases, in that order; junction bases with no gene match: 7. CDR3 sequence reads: CASSRTGAHNYGYTF. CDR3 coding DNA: TGTGCCAGTAGTAGAACAGGGGCGCACAACTATGGCTACACCTTC.

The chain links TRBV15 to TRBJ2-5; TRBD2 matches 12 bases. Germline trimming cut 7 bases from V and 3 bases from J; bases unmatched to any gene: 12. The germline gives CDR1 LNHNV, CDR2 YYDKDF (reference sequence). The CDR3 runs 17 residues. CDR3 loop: CATNPGLAGPSEETQYF. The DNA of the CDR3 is TGTGCCACCAATCCGGGACTAGCGGGCCCTAGCGAAGAGACCCAGTACTTC.